The present TCR beta chain was sequenced within a study of beta chain features in type 1 diabetes. In all sorted populations, purity surpassed 95%. This clone was recorded once. No antigen is known for it. Broader study findings: VDJ junctions from patients with type 1 diabetes contained fewer insertions and more deletions.

Expressed TCRB transcripts were sequenced after all isolated RNA was converted to cDNA. Some clones are missing from TCRdb's copy, which holds only in-frame ones; the method was immunoSEQ multiplex PCR. The sample has more than 8,000 clones, more than 75% seen once; the top ten hold over 1.1%. The TCR comes from a woman between 18 and 29 years old in good health. Sequenced input: Tregs from blood.

CDR3 nucleotide sequence: TGTGCCAGCAGTTTTAGAGGGGGCAGGAGCAATCAGCCCCAGCATTTT. This encodes CASSFRGGRSNQPQHF. V is TRBV27 and J is TRBJ1-5; 7 bases align to TRBD1. J gave up 1 base and V 3 bases, and 6 bases lay outside the gene matches. Germline CDR1 reads MNHEY; CDR2 reads SMNVEV (reference sequence). CDR3 length equals 16 residues.